The rows below give T cell receptor beta chains drawn from one sample of a study of blood T cell repertoires in COVID-19. TCRdb's copy holds only in-frame clones and misses some; the assay was immunoSEQ multiplex PCR. The table lists approximately 13,000 clones, roughly 89% of them singletons. The sequencing input was peripheral blood. These receptors came from a human donor with active COVID-19. The donor label of this sample is uncertain. The CDR3 runs from the conserved cysteine through the conserved F or W. The D gene is left open where the match is weak. Size tells how often a clone was seen (once, few, many) or the class of an expanded clone, and some rows leave it out.

v_gene	abundance	j_gene	d_gene	CDR3nt	CDR3aa
TRBV25-1	-	TRBJ2-3	-	TGTGCCAGCAGTGGGAACAGGGAGAACACAGATACGCAGTATTTT	CASSGNRENTDTQYF
TRBV19	-	TRBJ2-5	TRBD2	TGTGCCAGTCGGGGGGGGCGCGGAGAGACCCAGTACTTC	CASRGGRGETQYF
TRBV19	-	TRBJ1-1	TRBD1	TGTGCCAGTAGTAGGCAGGGGGCCAGTAGCACTGAAGCTTTCTTT	CASSRQGASSTEAFF
TRBV9	once	TRBJ2-7	TRBD1	TGTGCCAGCAGCGTAGAGGCTGGGACAGGGAGAACCTACGAGCAGTACTTC	CASSVEAGTGRTYEQYF
TRBV5-1	-	TRBJ2-7	-	TGCGCCAGCAGCACAGCGGCCGCTTCCTACGAGCAGTACTTC	CASSTAAASYEQYF
TRBV28	-	TRBJ1-2	-	TGTGCCAGCAGTGTCGTCGGGGTTGATGGCTACACCTTC	CASSVVGVDGYTF
TRBV5-1	-	TRBJ1-2	-	TGCGCCAGCAGCCCTAGGGCAGGGAAAGGCGGCTACACCTTC	CASSPRAGKGGYTF
TRBV7-9	-	TRBJ2-3	-	TGTGCCAGCAGCTTAGTTGGGGGGGCGGTAGATACGCAGTATTTT	CASSLVGGAVDTQYF
TRBV11-3	-	TRBJ1-2	TRBD1	TGTGCCAGCAGCTTAGCGGACAGGAAGGGCTACACCTTC	CASSLADRKGYTF
TRBV28	-	TRBJ2-6	-	TGTGCCAGCGGGCGAAGGGGATCCGGGGCCAACGTCCTGACTTTC	CASGRRGSGANVLTF
TRBV28	-	TRBJ2-7	TRBD2	TGTGCCAGCAGTTTGCTTGACCGGGACTATTCCTACGAGCAGTACTTC	CASSLLDRDYSYEQYF
TRBV5-4	-	TRBJ2-6	TRBD2	TGTGCCAGCACCAATGGGAGGGCTCGATCGGGGTCTGGGGCCAACGTCCTGACTTTC	CASTNGRARSGSGANVLTF
TRBV4-3	-	TRBJ2-7	-	TGCGCCAGCAGCCAAGCACGGAATTCGGGCGAGCAGTACTTC	CASSQARNSGEQYF
TRBV14	once	TRBJ1-2	-	TGTGCCAGCAGCCAAGTGAGTGGGGCCAACTATGGCTACACCTTC	CASSQVSGANYGYTF
TRBV5-4	-	TRBJ1-6	-	TGTGCCAGCAGCAAACAGGACGGCGGACATTCACCCCTCCACTTT	CASSKQDGGHSPLHF
TRBV9	-	TRBJ1-2	TRBD1	TGTGCCAGCAATCGAGGACAGGACTATGGCTACACCTTC	CASNRGQDYGYTF
TRBV18	-	TRBJ2-7	TRBD1	TGTGCCAGCTCGACGGACAGGGCGACGAACGAGCAGTACTTC	CASSTDRATNEQYF
TRBV2	-	TRBJ1-5	-	TGTGCCAGCAGAGCAACTTTTTTTCAGCCCCAGCATTTT	CASRATFFQPQHF
TRBV7-8	-	TRBJ1-5	TRBD1	TGTGCCAGCAGCCGGGACAGGGATCAGCCCCAGCATTTT	CASSRDRDQPQHF
TRBV6-5	-	TRBJ1-1	TRBD1	TGTGCCAGCAGTAACTTTAGACAGGGCATGGTGGAAGCTTTCTTT	CASSNFRQGMVEAFF
TRBV9	once	TRBJ2-3	TRBD2	TGTGCCAGCAGCGTAGAGAGCGGGGGGGCCTTAGGGGGCCGGGATACGCAGTATTTT	CASSVESGGALGGRDTQYF
TRBV19	-	TRBJ2-3	-	TGTGCCAGTAGTATGCTGGGGGCGAGGACAGATACGCAGTATTTT	CASSMLGARTDTQYF
TRBV27	-	TRBJ2-7	-	TGTGCCAGCAGTTTATCAAGACTAAACTACGAGCAGTACTTC	CASSLSRLNYEQYF
TRBV5-1	-	TRBJ1-2	-	TGCGCCAGCAGGACAGATACCAACTATGGCTACACCTTC	CASRTDTNYGYTF
TRBV5-1	-	TRBJ2-5	TRBD1	TGCGCCAGCAGCCTCTCGGGGACAGGGGAAGAGACCCAGTACTTC	CASSLSGTGEETQYF
TRBV4-3	-	TRBJ1-5	TRBD1	TGCGCCAGCAGCCAAGATGGACAGGGAGGGGATCAGCCCCAGCATTTT	CASSQDGQGGDQPQHF
TRBV7-9	-	TRBJ2-1	-	TGTGCCAGCAGCTTAGCGGGAGGTCCCTACAATGAGCAGTTCTTC	CASSLAGGPYNEQFF
TRBV6-5	-	TRBJ2-2	-	TGTGCCTTACCGAGCGGGTCCAACACCGGGGAGCTGTTTTTT	CALPSGSNTGELFF
TRBV5-1	-	TRBJ2-7	-	TGCGCCAGCAGCTCCAATTTACAGACGTTCTACGAGCAGTACTTC	CASSSNLQTFYEQYF
TRBV11-2	-	TRBJ1-5	-	TGTGCCAGCAGCTTAGCGTACAGGGAGAGCAATCAGCCCCAGCATTTT	CASSLAYRESNQPQHF
TRBV11-2	once	TRBJ2-2	-	TGTGCCAGCAGCTTAGGTCGGACAGCTGTCACCGGGGAGCTGTTTTTT	CASSLGRTAVTGELFF
TRBV28	few	TRBJ2-6	TRBD2	TGTGCCAGCACTTCGGGGGGAGGTGGGGCCAACGTCCTGACTTTC	CASTSGGGGANVLTF
TRBV7-2	-	TRBJ1-2	TRBD1	TGTGCCAGCAGCTACCATTCCGGGACAGTTAACTATGGCTACACCTTC	CASSYHSGTVNYGYTF
TRBV6-6	-	TRBJ2-1	-	TGTGCCAGCAGGGACAGTGGTGCCCGTGAGCAGTTCTTC	CASRDSGAREQFF
TRBV21-1	-	TRBJ2-4	-	TGTGCCAGCAGCCTCAACGGGGAGGGATTCATTCAGTACTTC	CASSLNGEGFIQYF
TRBV7-9	-	TRBJ1-1	TRBD1	TGTGCCAGCAGCCCACAGGGGGCGGCTGAAGCTTTCTTT	CASSPQGAAEAFF
TRBV7-2	-	TRBJ2-7	-	TGTGCCAGCAGCTTTTGGTCTGGCCACGAGCAGTACTTC	CASSFWSGHEQYF
TRBV2	-	TRBJ2-1	-	TGTGCCACCCAAGCTGCGGATGAGCAGTTCTTC	CATQAADEQFF
TRBV5-6	once	TRBJ2-1	-	TGTGCCAGCAGCTTGTTCAGGGGCAATGAGCAGTTCTTC	CASSLFRGNEQFF
TRBV4-1	-	TRBJ2-7	-	TGCGCCAGCAGCCCACGGACGGGAGTAGAGCAGTACTTC	CASSPRTGVEQYF
TRBV19	-	TRBJ1-1	TRBD1	TGTGCCAGTAGCCAAGACAGGGGAACTGAAGCTTTCTTT	CASSQDRGTEAFF
TRBV2	-	TRBJ2-7	-	TGTGCCACCCATACCAGGGGTAGGGACGAGCAGTACTTC	CATHTRGRDEQYF
TRBV18	-	TRBJ2-7	TRBD1	TGTGCCAGCTCACCGTCGGCAGGGGGCTACGAGCAGTACTTC	CASSPSAGGYEQYF
TRBV2	once	TRBJ2-1	TRBD2	TGTGCCAGCAAACGGACTAGCGGGGAGGAGGGTGAGCAGTTCTTC	CASKRTSGEEGEQFF
TRBV29-1	-	TRBJ2-1	-	TGCAGCGTTGGTGGTAGTACCTCCTACAATGAGCAGTTCTTC	CSVGGSTSYNEQFF
TRBV11-3	-	TRBJ2-7	-	TGTGCCAGCAGCTTAGATATCTCCGAGCAGTACTTC	CASSLDISEQYF
TRBV9	-	TRBJ1-1	TRBD1	TGTGCCAGCAGCCGGACAGGGAACACTGAAGCTTTCTTT	CASSRTGNTEAFF
TRBV4-1	-	TRBJ2-7	TRBD2	TGCGCCAGCAGCCAAGGGAGCGGGGGAGGGAACTACGAGCAGTACTTC	CASSQGSGGGNYEQYF
TRBV5-6	-	TRBJ2-7	-	TGTGCCAGCAGCGCCGGTGTCTACGAGCAGTACTTC	CASSAGVYEQYF
TRBV4-1	-	TRBJ2-7	TRBD2	TGCGCCAGCAGCCAAGTTCCGGGAGGCTCCTACGAGCAGTACTTC	CASSQVPGGSYEQYF
TRBV29-1	-	TRBJ2-6	-	TGCAGCGCCTCCGTAGACATCAACTCTGGGGCCAACGTCCTGACTTTC	CSASVDINSGANVLTF
TRBV3-1/TRBV3-2	-	TRBJ2-1	-	TGTGCCAGCAGCCAAGTTGGGTCTGGGAGTGAGCAGTTCTTC	CASSQVGSGSEQFF